A single sample is the source of the 11 T cell receptor beta chains below, sequenced in a study of sequential checkpoint blockade in melanoma. The protocol was immunoSEQ multiplex PCR, while the TCRdb copy is restricted to in-frame clones and leaves out a portion. The sample contains 13,000 or so clones, 82% of which appear only once. The sample's treatment: randomized to nivolumab then ipilimumab (arm A) or the reverse (arm B). The sequencing here drew on CD8+ T cells sorted from blood (inferred from file names), taken from a patient given nivolumab and ipilimumab in sequence. The receptor set was obtained from a human donor with melanoma.

This clone turned up a few times. The rearrangement links TRBV4-1 to TRBJ2-1; TRBD1 aligns across 10 bases. The CDR3 is made up of 18 amino acids. V lost 2 bases to trimming and J lost 2 bases; unmatched junction nucleotides: 9. CDR1 is MGHRA, CDR2 YSYEKL, per germline. The CDR3 loop reads CASSQSPGTGATYNEQFF. As DNA, the CDR3 is TGCGCCAGCAGCCAAAGTCCCGGGACAGGGGCAACCTACAATGAGCAGTTCTTC.

The chain couples TRBV6-5 to TRBJ2-1; TRBD2 matches at 7 bases. The V gene's germline CDR1 is MNHEY and CDR2 SVGAGI. CDR3 length equals 14 residues. The trim removed 4 bases at V and 0 bases at J, leaving 0 bases unmatched. CDR3 DNA: TGTGCCAGCAGTTCGGGGGGCTCCTACAATGAGCAGTTCTTC. Translating it yields CASSSGGSYNEQFF.

The chain joins TRBV28 to TRBJ1-4, with D perhaps matching TRBD1 (5 bases). The germline V gene encodes CDR1 MDHEN and CDR2 SYDVKM. V lost 4 bases to trimming and J lost 6 bases, with 12 bases between them. This CDR3 has 14 residues. The CDR3 nucleotides read TGTGCCAGCAGTTCCTCCCGGGGGGATGAAAAACTGTTTTTT. Amino acid sequence: CASSSSRGDEKLFF.

V usage is TRBV7-3 and J usage is TRBJ2-1; tentative D call: TRBD2 (6 bases). Looked up from germline, CDR1 is SGHTA and CDR2 is FQGTGA. This CDR3 comprises 15 residues. V was shortened by 1 base and J by 4 bases, with 11 bases between the two germline ends. The CDR3 DNA follows: TGTGCCAGCAGCTTAATTGGAGGGGCATACAATGAGCAGTTCTTC. Protein: CASSLIGGAYNEQFF.

This chain uses TRBV19 with TRBJ2-1, with D possibly TRBD1 on 6 matching bases. V shed 3 bases and J shed 3 bases, with 15 bases lying between them. The CDR3 runs 16 residues. Germline CDR1 LNHDA, CDR2 SQIVND (reference sequence). The CDR3 coding sequence is TGTGCCAGTAGTATCGATCGGACAGATATCTACAATGAGCAGTTCTTC. Amino acid sequence: CASSIDRTDIYNEQFF.

The V and J genes are TRBV5-1 and TRBJ2-1; the match to TRBD2 covers 9 bases. V lost 0 bases to trimming and J lost 4 bases; unmatched junction nucleotides: 2. CDR3 size: 15 residues. CDR1 is SGHRS and CDR2 is YFSETQ in the germline V gene. CDR3 sequence reads: CASSLGLAGYNEQFF. The CDR3, as DNA: TGCGCCAGCAGCTTGGGGCTAGCGGGATACAATGAGCAGTTCTTC.

The chain joins TRBV27 to TRBJ2-7, with D perhaps TRBD2 (5 bases). The ends were cut back, 6 bases at V and 3 bases at J, with 9 bases in the middle. Germline CDR1 MNHEY, CDR2 SMNVEV (reference sequence). The CDR3 loop spans 12 amino acids. Written as DNA, the CDR3 is TGTGCCAGCAGGACGGCGGGCTACGAGCAGTACTTC. As protein: CASRTAGYEQYF.

The genes are TRBV2 and TRBJ1-6; 7 nucleotides line up with TRBD1. CDR3 length: 17 residues. Germline V gene data show CDR1 as SNHLY and CDR2 as FYNNEI. The V gene end was trimmed by 8 bases and the J gene end by 6 bases; junction bases not matched to a gene: 16. For the CDR3, the DNA is TGTGCCAGCCTCGGTTCAAGGGTACAGGGGCCTAATTCACCCCTCCACTTT. Its translation: CASLGSRVQGPNSPLHF.

The chain carries TRBV13 and TRBJ1-4, with 8 bases lining up with TRBD1. Germline CDR1 and CDR2: PRHDT and FYEKMQ (reference sequence). Trimming at V came to 3 bases and at J to 4 bases, leaving 1 base not matched to a gene. This CDR3 spans 14 amino acids. CDR3 in DNA: TGTGCCAGCAGCTTCGGACAGGGTAATGAAAAACTGTTTTTT. Amino acid sequence: CASSFGQGNEKLFF. Full variable domain (outside the CDR3, taken from reference TRBV13 and TRBJ1-4): AAGVIQSPRHLIKEKRETATLKCYPIPRHDTVYWYQQGPGQDPQFLISFYEKMQSDKGSIPDRFSAQQFSDYHSELNMSSLELGDSALYFCASSFGQGNEKLFFGSGTQLSVL.

The rearrangement links TRBV10-2 to TRBJ2-7; no clear D gene. The CDR3 contains 12 residues. Deletions cut 1 base from V and 7 bases from J, with 8 bases between. Germline V gives CDR1 WSHSY, CDR2 SAAADI. The CDR3 region is CASSEWPREQYF. CDR3 DNA sequence: TGCGCCAGCAGTGAGTGGCCGAGGGAGCAGTACTTC.

This chain links TRBV28 with TRBJ1-1; 7 bases agree with TRBD1. Germline trimming cut 8 bases from V and 7 bases from J; bases unmatched to any gene: 16. Germline assignment: CDR1 MDHEN and CDR2 SYDVKM. The CDR3 is made up of 15 amino acids. In DNA, the CDR3 is TGTGCCAGCGTTACAGGGGACGGGGGTAGGGGTGAAGCTTTCTTT. Translating it yields CASVTGDGGRGEAFF.